One and the same sample provided the 28 T cell receptor beta chains below, sequenced in a study of blood T cell repertoires in COVID-19. Sequencing used immunoSEQ multiplex PCR; TCRdb keeps in-frame clones, though not all of them. This sample yields 290,000 or so clones, of which around nine tenths are seen a single time; 1.3% belongs to the top ten. The sample consisted of peripheral blood. The receptors stem from a man in his 70s with acute or convalescent COVID-19.

The chain recombines TRBV29-1 with TRBJ1-2, with a tentative D call TRBD1 (5 bases). The CDR3 loop spans 11 amino acids. Trimming took off 0 bases at V and 13 bases at J, with 12 bases between the two ends. The germline V gene encodes CDR1 SQVTM and CDR2 ANQGSEA. The CDR3, as DNA: TGCAGCGTTGAAGAAAACTACAGGACCACCTTC. Translation gives CSVEENYRTTF.

The gene calls are TRBV13 and TRBJ2-5; tentative D call: TRBD1 (6 bases). This CDR3 has 14 amino acids. Germline V gene sequence: CDR1 PRHDT, CDR2 FYEKMQ (reference sequence). V was clipped by 2 bases and J by 5 bases, with 12 bases between them. The CDR3 loop reads CASSLQGIWETQYF. The CDR3 DNA reads as TGTGCCAGCAGCTTACAGGGGATATGGGAGACCCAGTACTTC.

V is TRBV19 and J is TRBJ1-5, with TRBD1 matching over 8 bases. V lost 7 bases and J lost 0; bases outside the gene matches: 8. Per the germline V gene, CDR1 is LNHDA and CDR2 is SQIVND (reference sequence). The CDR3 loop spans 16 amino acids. CDR3 in amino acids: CASTLGQGYSNQPQHF. The DNA for the CDR3 is TGTGCCAGTACCCTTGGACAGGGCTATAGCAATCAGCCCCAGCATTTT.

This clone was observed a few times. V usage is TRBV2 and J usage is TRBJ2-1; D may be TRBD2 (5 bases). The CDR3 totals 15 residues. V dropped 3 bases and J dropped 6 bases, with 15 bases sitting between them. From germline, CDR1 is SNHLY and CDR2 FYNNEI. The CDR3 loop reads CASSEGSGKGNEQFF. Written as DNA, the CDR3 is TGTGCCAGCAGTGAGGGATCCGGGAAGGGCAATGAGCAGTTCTTC. The entire variable domain, with the rest obtained from reference TRBV2 and TRBJ2-1, is as follows: EPEVTQTPSHQVTQMGQEVILRCVPISNHLYFYWYRQILGQKVEFLVSFYNNEISEKSEIFDDQFSVERPDGSNFTLKIRSTKLEDSAMYFCASSEGSGKGNEQFFGPGTRLTVL.

This chain links TRBV5-6 with TRBJ2-7; 7 bases are a match to TRBD1. V lost 1 base and J lost 7; bases outside the gene matches: 17. The CDR3 is made up of 17 amino acids. Germline V gene sequence: CDR1 SGHDT, CDR2 YYEEEE. The CDR3 here is CASSLFKGAGALSEQYF. CDR3 DNA: TGTGCCAGCAGCTTGTTTAAGGGGGCTGGGGCTTTATCAGAGCAGTACTTC.

A single count supports this clone. This chain uses TRBV6-6 with TRBJ2-2; tentative D call: TRBD2 (5 bases). The CDR3 has 13 amino acids. Trimming stripped 6 bases from V and 6 bases from J, with 11 bases between. Germline V gene sequence: CDR1 MNHNY, CDR2 SVGAGI (reference sequence). Written as DNA, the CDR3 is TGTGCCAGCAGACCCTCGAGGGCCGGGGAGCTGTTTTTT. Its translation is CASRPSRAGELFF.

The genes are TRBV6-5 and TRBJ1-2; D not resolved. This CDR3 is built from 15 residues. CDR1 is MNHEY and CDR2 is SVGAGI in the germline V gene. Trimming took off 0 bases at V and 3 bases at J, with 11 bases between the two ends. Here the CDR3 reads CASSYSGRVDYGYTF. CDR3 DNA sequence: TGTGCCAGCAGTTACTCCGGCCGGGTCGACTATGGCTACACCTTC.

The V and J genes are TRBV7-9 and TRBJ2-2; possibly TRBD2 for D (6 bases). V lost 1 base and J lost 4, with 13 bases in between. From germline, CDR1 is SEHNR and CDR2 FQNEAQ (reference sequence). The CDR3 extends over 16 amino acids. This CDR3 reads CASSLVAAASTGELFF. DNA of the CDR3: TGTGCCAGCAGCTTAGTAGCGGCCGCTTCCACCGGGGAGCTGTTTTTT.

The chain employs TRBV4-3 and TRBJ2-1, with D perhaps TRBD1 (6 bases). There are 15 residues in the CDR3. Germline assignment: CDR1 LGHNA and CDR2 YSLEER. V shed 4 bases and J shed 0 bases, with 10 bases lying between them. CDR3 nucleotide sequence: TGCGCCAGCAGCCCCAGGGGCCTCTCCTACAATGAGCAGTTCTTC. This sequence encodes CASSPRGLSYNEQFF.

The chain uses TRBV11-2 and TRBJ2-1, with D possibly being TRBD2 (5 bases). Trimming removed 5 bases from V and 12 bases from J, with 14 bases in between. Germline loops: CDR1 SGHAT, CDR2 FQNNGV. The CDR3 length is 12 residues. Here the CDR3 reads CASSVAGGVQFF. The CDR3 DNA sequence: TGTGCCAGCAGCGTCGCTGGAGGCGTGCAGTTCTTC.

The rearrangement uses TRBV28 and TRBJ2-2; D possibly corresponds to TRBD2 (7 bases). The CDR3 is 15 amino acids. Germline V CDR1 and CDR2: MDHEN, SYDVKM. V lost 11 bases and J 9 bases, leaving 25 bases between the germline ends. DNA of the CDR3: TGTGCCTCCGAGGGGGGGGCCGTGTGGGGCCGGGAGCTGTTTTTT. Its translation: CASEGGAVWGRELFF.

The chain joins TRBV7-2 to TRBJ2-5; 7 nucleotides align to TRBD1. With 4 bases clipped from V and 3 bases from J, the junction kept 5 bases outside the gene matches. CDR3 length: 14 residues. From germline, CDR1 is SGHTA and CDR2 FQGNSA. CDR3 DNA: TGTGCCAGCAGCTCGAACAGGGGTAAAGAGACCCAGTACTTC. Protein: CASSSNRGKETQYF.

This clone was recorded only once. The V gene is TRBV4-1, the J gene TRBJ1-2; the match to TRBD1 covers 7 bases. This CDR3 has 15 residues. CDR1 and CDR2 (germline): MGHRA, YSYEKL. V lost 1 base, J lost 5 bases, and 7 bases stayed unmatched. CDR3 in amino acids: CASSQGGQRIYGYTF. In DNA, the CDR3 is TGCGCCAGCAGCCAAGGGGGACAGAGGATTTATGGCTACACCTTC.

The rearrangement links TRBV5-1 to TRBJ2-7; TRBD1 matches 7 bases. The CDR3 runs 14 residues. Germline assignment: CDR1 SGHRS and CDR2 YFSETQ. V dropped 3 bases and J dropped 2; count of bases not matched to a gene: 5. CDR3 in amino acids: CASSSGTATYEQYF. The CDR3 bases are TGCGCCAGCAGCTCCGGGACAGCGACCTACGAGCAGTACTTC.

The chain combines TRBV19 with TRBJ1-1, with a weak D call TRBD1 (5 bases). The CDR3 is 17 residues long. Trimming pared 1 base from V and 9 bases from J, leaving 24 bases between. Germline V lookup: CDR1 LNHDA, CDR2 SQIVND (reference sequence). The CDR3 protein is CASSIAGLPRGFTKAFF. CDR3 sequence (DNA): TGTGCCAGTAGTATAGCGGGACTGCCCCGGGGGTTTACTAAAGCTTTCTTT.

This rearrangement joins TRBV19 to TRBJ2-1; TRBD2 is a possible D gene (5 bases). Germline loops: CDR1 LNHDA, CDR2 SQIVND (reference sequence). V gave up 5 bases and J gave up 4 bases, with 15 bases separating them. CDR3 length: 15 amino acids. The CDR3 DNA reads TGTGCCAGTAGTCTTGGTGGGAGCACGTACAATGAGCAGTTCTTC. Protein: CASSLGGSTYNEQFF.

The chain has TRBV28 and TRBJ2-7, with D perhaps matching TRBD1 (6 bases). The germline V gene has CDR1 MDHEN and CDR2 SYDVKM. The CDR3 loop spans 13 amino acids. Trimming removed 6 bases from V and 7 bases from J, with 16 bases in between. The CDR3 reads CASSRDSRGEQYF. The CDR3 DNA sequence: TGTGCCAGCAGCAGAGATTCGAGGGGGGAGCAGTACTTC.

The V gene is TRBV15, the J gene TRBJ1-1; tentative D call: TRBD1 (5 bases). V was trimmed by 1 base and J by 2 bases, leaving 11 bases between them. The CDR3 extends over 15 amino acids. Germline lookup yields CDR1 LNHNV and CDR2 YYDKDF (reference sequence). CDR3 coding DNA: TGTGCCACCAGCAGAGGGGCCAGGGTTAACACTGAAGCTTTCTTT. This codes for CATSRGARVNTEAFF.

The chain is built from TRBV9 and TRBJ2-5; TRBD2 is a possible D gene (6 bases). The CDR3 covers 15 residues. Germline CDR1 is SGDLS and CDR2 is YYNGEE. The germline V and J ends were trimmed by 0 bases and 2 bases, with 11 bases remaining between them. The CDR3 here is CASSVATGGQETQYF. CDR3 nucleotide sequence: TGTGCCAGCAGCGTAGCGACCGGAGGGCAAGAGACCCAGTACTTC.

This rearrangement joins TRBV6-5 to TRBJ2-1; a possible D gene is TRBD2 (7 bases). V was pared by 0 bases and J by 7 bases, with 10 bases between. Germline values: CDR1 MNHEY, CDR2 SVGAGI. CDR3 length: 14 amino acids. Written as DNA, the CDR3 is TGTGCCAGCAGTTACTCGAGGGGGGGTAATGAGCAGTTCTTC. This codes for CASSYSRGGNEQFF.

This chain uses TRBV28 with TRBJ1-2; 7 positions match TRBD1. This CDR3 contains 13 residues. J was trimmed by 4 bases and V by 6 bases; bases with no gene match: 5. Looked up from germline, CDR1 is MDHEN and CDR2 is SYDVKM. This CDR3 reads CASSPGQLYGYTF. The CDR3 DNA is TGTGCCAGCAGCCCGGGACAGCTCTATGGCTACACCTTC.

This clone was counted once. CDR3 bases: TGTGCCAGCAGCTTAATCGGCGGACAAGAGACCCAGTACTTC. Its translation is CASSLIGGQETQYF. The chain has TRBV7-2 and TRBJ2-5; D unresolved. This CDR3 contains 14 residues. The germline CDR1 and CDR2 sequences are SGHTA and FQGNSA. The V end lost 2 bases, the J end lost 2 bases, and 9 bases lay between the germline ends.

This chain uses TRBV28 with TRBJ2-1, with D possibly matching TRBD1 (6 bases). The CDR3 is 15 residues long. The V gene lost 5 bases and the J gene lost 6 bases, with 17 bases spanning the gap. Germline V gene sequence: CDR1 MDHEN, CDR2 SYDVKM. The CDR3 region is CASSAPGVPPNEQFF. The CDR3 bases are TGTGCCAGCAGTGCCCCAGGGGTCCCGCCCAATGAGCAGTTCTTC.

This chain connects TRBV5-1 to TRBJ2-6; a possible D gene is TRBD2 (7 bases). Germline V gene data show CDR1 as SGHRS and CDR2 as YFSETQ. The V and J ends lost 3 bases and 1 base respectively, with 20 bases between them. This CDR3 contains 19 residues. The CDR3 bases are TGCGCCAGCAGCTCCACCCTGGGGGGAGGGGGATCTGGGGCCAACGTCCTGACTTTC. Its translation: CASSSTLGGGGSGANVLTF. Variable domain in full (rest from reference TRBV5-1 and TRBJ2-6): KAGVTQTPRYLIKTRGQQVTLSCSPISGHRSVSWYQQTPGQGLQFLFEYFSETQRNKGNFPGRFSGRQFSNSRSEMNVSTLELGDSALYLCASSSTLGGGGSGANVLTFGAGSRLTVL.

The chain joins TRBV30 to TRBJ1-2, with 7 bases that match TRBD1. In germline, CDR1 is GTSNPN, CDR2 SVGIG (reference sequence). With 6 bases clipped from V and 6 bases from J, the junction kept 4 bases outside the gene matches. The CDR3 sequence is 11 residues long. CDR3 DNA: TGTGCCTGCATCAGGGGGAATGGCTACACCTTC. Its protein is CACIRGNGYTF. The complete variable domain, with remaining parts taken from reference TRBV30 and TRBJ1-2, reads SQTIHQWPATLVQPVGSPLSLECTVEGTSNPNLYWYRQAAGRGLQLLFYSVGIGQISSEVPQNLSASRPQDRQFILSSKKLLLSDSGFYLCACIRGNGYTFGSGTRLTVV.

This sequence joins TRBV28 and TRBJ2-3; perhaps TRBD1 as D (5 bases). CDR1 is MDHEN and CDR2 is SYDVKM in the germline V gene. V was trimmed by 7 bases and J by 2 bases, leaving 16 bases between them. This CDR3 region has 15 residues. The CDR3: CASTSFRQITDTQYF. The CDR3 nucleotides are TGTGCCAGCACCTCATTTCGACAGATCACAGATACGCAGTATTTT.

The V and J genes are TRBV9 and TRBJ2-3; 10 bases fit TRBD2. Trimming cost V 0 bases and J 0 bases; bases outside gene matches: 7. Germline lookup yields CDR1 SGDLS and CDR2 YYNGEE. This CDR3 region has 18 residues. CDR3 residues: CASSVGNSGRPSTDTQYF. CDR3 sequence (DNA): TGTGCCAGCAGCGTAGGGAATAGCGGGAGGCCAAGCACAGATACGCAGTATTTT. Drawing the rest from reference TRBV9 and TRBJ2-3, the complete variable domain is DSGVTQTPKHLITATGQRVTLRCSPRSGDLSVYWYQQSLDQGLQFLIQYYNGEERAKGNILERFSAQQFPDLHSELNLSSLELGDSALYFCASSVGNSGRPSTDTQYFGPGTRLTVL.

The chain combines TRBV12-5 with TRBJ2-2; D is possibly TRBD1 (6 bases). This CDR3 has 14 amino acids. In germline, CDR1 is LGHNT, CDR2 FRNRAP. V was pared by 3 bases and J by 7 bases, with 12 bases between. For the CDR3, the DNA is TGTGCTAGTGGTTTTTCAGGGGAAGGCGGGGAGCTGTTTTTT. It translates to CASGFSGEGGELFF.